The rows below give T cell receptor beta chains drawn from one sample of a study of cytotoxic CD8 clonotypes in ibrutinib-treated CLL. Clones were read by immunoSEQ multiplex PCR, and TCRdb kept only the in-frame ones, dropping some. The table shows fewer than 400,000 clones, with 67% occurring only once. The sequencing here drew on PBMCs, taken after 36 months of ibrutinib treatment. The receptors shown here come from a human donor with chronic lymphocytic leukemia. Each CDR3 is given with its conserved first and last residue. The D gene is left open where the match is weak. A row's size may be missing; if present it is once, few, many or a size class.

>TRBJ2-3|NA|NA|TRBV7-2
TGTGCCAGCAGCTTAGGTGAAGTTTCAGATACGCAGTATTTT
CASSLGEVSDTQYF
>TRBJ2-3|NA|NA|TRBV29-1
TGCAGCGTTGAAAGCCAGGGGGGGGATACGCAGTATTTT
CSVESQGGDTQYF
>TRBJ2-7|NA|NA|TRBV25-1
TGTGCCAGCAGTGAATGGCCCCGGAGCTACGAGCAGTACTTC
CASSEWPRSYEQYF
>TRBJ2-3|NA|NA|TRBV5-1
TGCGCCAGCAGCTTTTCAAAGGGCACAGATACGCAGTATTTT
CASSFSKGTDTQYF
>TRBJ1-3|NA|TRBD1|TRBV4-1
TGCGCCAGCAGCCAAGGGACAGGGGCTGGAAACACCATATATTTT
CASSQGTGAGNTIYF
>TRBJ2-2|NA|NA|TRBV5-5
TGTGCCAGCAGCTTGCTCGTCGACGGACTCGCGAACACCGGGGAGCTGTTTTTT
CASSLLVDGLANTGELFF
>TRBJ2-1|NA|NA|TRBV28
TGTGCCAGCAGTTCAAGGGGCCCCTTCGAACAGTTCTTC
CASSSRGPFEQFF
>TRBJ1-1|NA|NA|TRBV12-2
TGTGCAAGTCGCTCGACACCCCTTAACACTGAAGCTTTCTTT
CASRSTPLNTEAFF
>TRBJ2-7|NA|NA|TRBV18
TGTGCCAGCTCACCACCGACAGGATACCCACTGGGGCAGTACTTC
CASSPPTGYPLGQYF
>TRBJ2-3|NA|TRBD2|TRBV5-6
TGTGCCAGCAGCTTGGCTAGCGGGGGGTATACGCAGTATTTT
CASSLASGGYTQYF
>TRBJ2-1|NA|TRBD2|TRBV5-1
TGCGCCAGCAGCGGAGCGCACGGGACTAGCGGCAATGAGCAGTTCTTC
CASSGAHGTSGNEQFF
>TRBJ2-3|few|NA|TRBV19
TGTGCCAGTAGTATTGTCCCTGGCACAGATACGCAGTATTTT
CASSIVPGTDTQYF
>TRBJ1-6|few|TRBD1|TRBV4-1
TGCGCCAGCAGCCAAGGAGACAGGGCGTCCTATAATTCACCCCTCCACTTT
CASSQGDRASYNSPLHF
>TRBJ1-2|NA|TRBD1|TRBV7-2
TGTGCCAGCAGCTTAGAGGGGGACAGGGTTGGTGGCTACACCTTC
CASSLEGDRVGGYTF
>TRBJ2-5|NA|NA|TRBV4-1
TGCGCCAGCAGCCCTAGGAGTTCTAACGGAGAGACCCAGTACTTC
CASSPRSSNGETQYF
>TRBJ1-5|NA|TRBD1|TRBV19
TGTGCCAGTAGTGGACACAGGGGAAATCAGCCCCAGCATTTT
CASSGHRGNQPQHF
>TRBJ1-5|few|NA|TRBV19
TGTGCCAGTAGTATCGAGGCAGGCAATCAGCCCCAGCATTTT
CASSIEAGNQPQHF
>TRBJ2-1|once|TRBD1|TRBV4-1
TGCGCCAGCAGCCACCCACCGGACAGGGGCTACAATGAGCAGTTCTTC
CASSHPPDRGYNEQFF
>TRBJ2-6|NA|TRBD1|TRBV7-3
TGTGCCAGCAGCTCCCCGACAGGGGGGATTGGGTCTGGGGCCAACGTCCTGACTTTC
CASSSPTGGIGSGANVLTF
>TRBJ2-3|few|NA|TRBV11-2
TGTGCCAGCAGCTCATACTACACAGATACGCAGTATTTT
CASSSYYTDTQYF
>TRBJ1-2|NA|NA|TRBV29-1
TGCAGCGTTGAGGGCCTGCAGGGCTATGGCTACACCTTC
CSVEGLQGYGYTF